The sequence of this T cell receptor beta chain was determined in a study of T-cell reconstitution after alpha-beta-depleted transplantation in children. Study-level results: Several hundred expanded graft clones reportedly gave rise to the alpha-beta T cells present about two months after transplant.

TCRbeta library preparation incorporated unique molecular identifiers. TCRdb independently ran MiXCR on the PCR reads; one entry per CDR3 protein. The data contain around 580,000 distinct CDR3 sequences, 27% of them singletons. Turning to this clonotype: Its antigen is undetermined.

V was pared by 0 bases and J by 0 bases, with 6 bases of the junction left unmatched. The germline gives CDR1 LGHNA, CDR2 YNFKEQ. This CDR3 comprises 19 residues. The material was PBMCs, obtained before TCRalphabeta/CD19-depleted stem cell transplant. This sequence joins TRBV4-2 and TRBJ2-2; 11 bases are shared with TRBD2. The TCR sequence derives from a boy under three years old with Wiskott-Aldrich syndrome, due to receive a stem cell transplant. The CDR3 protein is CASSQETSGSSANTGELFF. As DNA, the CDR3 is TGTGCCAGCAGCCAAGAAACTAGCGGGAGTAGCGCGAACACCGGGGAGCTGTTTTTT.